One and the same sample provided the 14 T cell receptor beta chains below, sequenced in a study of a mutant IDH1 vaccine in newly diagnosed glioma. Their antigen targets remain unknown. The time point is: week 47, end of study. In the vaccine, a single dose held 300 ug of the mutant IDH1 20-mer peptide, along with topical imiquimod. TCRdb keeps only in-frame clones here, not all; method: immunoSEQ multiplex PCR. The top ten clones hold about 4.8% of a sample with approximately 56,000 clones, 65% of them seen once. Material: peripheral blood mononuclear cells (PBMCs), obtained from a glioma patient whose treatment included an IDH1 peptide vaccine. The receptors derive from a man aged 35 to 55 with glioma. Some clones in this sample may be carry-over from other donors' samples.

The V and J genes are TRBV15 and TRBJ1-5, with D possibly TRBD1 on 6 matching bases. The germline CDR1 and CDR2 sequences are LNHNV and YYDKDF (reference sequence). The CDR3 consists of 16 residues. Trimming shortened V by 3 bases and J by 4 bases, and 16 bases separated the two germline ends. CDR3 sequence: CATSSDLRQGNQPQHF. In DNA, the CDR3 is TGTGCCACCAGCAGTGACCTTCGGCAGGGGAATCAGCCCCAGCATTTT.

The chain recombines TRBV6-5 with TRBJ1-6; 10 bases line up with TRBD1. The junction had 2 bases not matched to a gene; V was cut back by 2 bases and J by 7 bases. The CDR3 runs to 15 residues. The germline V gene encodes CDR1 MNHEY and CDR2 SVGAGI. The CDR3 sequence: CASSYGDRGNSPLHF. As DNA, the CDR3 is TGTGCCAGCAGTTACGGGGACAGGGGAAATTCACCCCTCCACTTT.

J is TRBJ2-7 and V is TRBV7-2; 8 bases are a match to TRBD1. The CDR3 extends over 12 amino acids. Germline V gene sequence: CDR1 SGHTA, CDR2 FQGNSA. Trimming at V came to 5 bases and at J to 4 bases, leaving 1 base not matched to a gene. The CDR3 sequence: CASSRTGYEQYF. In nucleotides, the CDR3 is TGTGCCAGCAGCCGGACAGGGTACGAGCAGTACTTC.

The V gene is TRBV7-9, the J gene TRBJ2-3, with D hard to call. CDR1 is SEHNR and CDR2 is FQNEAQ in the germline V gene (reference sequence). Trimming pared 1 base from V and 2 bases from J, leaving 7 bases between. The CDR3 length is 14 residues. CDR3 protein: CASSLGQYTDTQYF. Here the CDR3 DNA reads TGTGCCAGCAGCTTAGGGCAATACACAGATACGCAGTATTTT.

V is TRBV9 and J is TRBJ2-3, with 8 bases that match TRBD1. This CDR3 spans 15 amino acids. In germline, CDR1 is SGDLS, CDR2 YYNGEE. Losses at the gene ends were 4 bases for V and 3 bases for J; bases not matched to a gene: 7. The CDR3 nucleotides read TGTGCCAGCAGCTTGACAGGGGCTGAGACAGATACGCAGTATTTT. Protein: CASSLTGAETDTQYF.

V and J are TRBV6-5 and TRBJ1-2; possible D gene TRBD1, 5 bases. The V end was cut by 10 bases, the J end by 2 bases, with 8 bases between. Germline V gene data show CDR1 as MNHEY and CDR2 as SVGAGI. The CDR3 contains 11 residues. CDR3 loop: CATRVNYGYTF. DNA of the CDR3: TGTGCCACCAGGGTCAACTATGGCTACACCTTC.

About this clone itself: At one of its ends the junction is not consistent with the germline gene, which may arise from a read error. This chain links TRBV5-4 with TRBJ1-2, with 8 bases that match TRBD1. This CDR3 is 13 amino acids long. The germline gives CDR1 SGHNT, CDR2 YYREEE (reference sequence). The CDR3, as DNA: TGTGCCAGCAGGTTGGCAGGGGGCGGTGGCTACACCTTC. Translating it yields CASRLAGGGGYTF.

The rearrangement joins TRBV13 to TRBJ1-6; D perhaps matches TRBD1 (5 bases). V was cut by 2 bases and J by 7 bases, with 9 bases left in between. Per germline, CDR1 PRHDT and CDR2 FYEKMQ (reference sequence). CDR3 length: 14 amino acids. The CDR3 DNA sequence: TGTGCCAGCAGCTTATGGGGGGAGAATTCACCCCTCCACTTT. Translated: CASSLWGENSPLHF.

The V gene is TRBV18, the J gene TRBJ1-6, with a tentative D call TRBD1 (5 bases). V gave up 6 bases and J gave up 5 bases, with 14 bases separating them. This CDR3 region has 15 residues. CDR1 is KGHSH and CDR2 is LQKENI in the germline V gene. The DNA of the CDR3 is TGTGCCAGCTCCGAACTGGACACCAATAATTCACCCCTCCACTTT. It yields the protein CASSELDTNNSPLHF.

V gene TRBV30 combines with J gene TRBJ2-7; 7 bases align to TRBD2. This CDR3 comprises 13 residues. Germline assignment: CDR1 GTSNPN and CDR2 SVGIG (reference sequence). V dropped 8 bases and J dropped 2; count of bases not matched to a gene: 9. CDR3 region: CAGGGRNPYEQYF. CDR3 coding DNA: TGTGCCGGGGGGGGAAGGAATCCCTACGAGCAGTACTTC. Drawing the rest from reference TRBV30 and TRBJ2-7, the complete variable domain is SQTIHQWPATLVQPVGSPLSLECTVEGTSNPNLYWYRQAAGRGLQLLFYSVGIGQISSEVPQNLSASRPQDRQFILSSKKLLLSDSGFYLCAGGGRNPYEQYFGPGTRLTVT.

This clone has more than one count but fewer than ten. V usage is TRBV27 and J usage is TRBJ1-5; no clear D gene. Germline CDR1 is MNHEY and CDR2 is SMNVEV (reference sequence). Trimming removed 7 bases at V and 4 bases at J, with 11 bases between. CDR3 length: 13 residues. The CDR3 loop is CASTPGPNQPQHF. DNA of the CDR3: TGTGCCAGCACCCCGGGCCCGAATCAGCCCCAGCATTTT.

The chain uses TRBV2 and TRBJ2-7; 7 bases align to TRBD2. Germline-derived CDR1 and CDR2 are SNHLY and FYNNEI. This CDR3 has 14 residues. Trimming removed 4 bases from V and 4 bases from J; junction bases left unmatched: 7. The CDR3: CASSVAQGGYEQYF. DNA of the CDR3: TGTGCCAGCAGTGTGGCCCAGGGAGGGTACGAGCAGTACTTC.

The chain has TRBV6-5 and TRBJ1-2, with 8 bases identical to TRBD1. This CDR3 is 14 amino acids long. With 5 bases clipped from V and 5 bases from J, the junction kept 7 bases outside the gene matches. Germline V gives CDR1 MNHEY, CDR2 SVGAGI. CDR3: CASSPGQGRYGYTF. CDR3 in DNA: TGTGCCAGCAGTCCCGGACAGGGCCGGTATGGCTACACCTTC.

The V call is TRBV11-2, the J call TRBJ2-5; 10 nucleotides match TRBD1. CDR1 and CDR2 (germline): SGHAT, FQNNGV. The J segment lost 5 bases and the V segment lost 0 bases, leaving 9 bases of the junction unmatched. CDR3 length equals 17 residues. The chain's CDR3 is CASSLEKGQGFGETQYF. Here the CDR3 DNA reads TGTGCCAGCAGCTTAGAAAAGGGACAGGGGTTCGGGGAGACCCAGTACTTC.